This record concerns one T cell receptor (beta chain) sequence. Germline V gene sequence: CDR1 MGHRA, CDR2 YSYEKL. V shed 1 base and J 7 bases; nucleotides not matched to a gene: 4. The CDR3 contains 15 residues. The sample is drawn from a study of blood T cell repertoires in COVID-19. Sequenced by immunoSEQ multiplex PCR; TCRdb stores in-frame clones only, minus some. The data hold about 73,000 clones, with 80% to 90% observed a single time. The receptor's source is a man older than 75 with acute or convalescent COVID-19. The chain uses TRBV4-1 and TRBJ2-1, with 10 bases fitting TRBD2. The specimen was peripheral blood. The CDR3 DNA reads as TGCGCCAGCAGCCAAGTAGCGGGAGGTCGAAATGAGCAGTTCTTC. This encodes CASSQVAGGRNEQFF.